The T cell receptor beta chain under discussion was sequenced for a study of T-cell reconstitution after alpha-beta-depleted transplantation in children. During its preparation, the TCRbeta library received unique molecular identifiers. A single record per CDR3 protein comes from TCRdb applying MiXCR to the PCR reads. Altogether about 240,000 distinct CDR3 sequences are present, over 20% being singletons, with the ten largest covering roughly 2.6%. The sequence was collected from a girl aged 2 to 9 with Fanconi anemia, due to receive a stem cell transplant. Sequencing was performed on PBMCs, taken before TCRalphabeta/CD19-depleted stem cell transplant.

The CDR3 region is CASSPPILVQADNEQFF. CDR3 sequence (DNA): TGCGCCAGCAGCCCCCCGATTTTGGTACAGGCAGACAATGAGCAGTTCTTC. This chain connects TRBV5-1 to TRBJ2-1; D might be TRBD1 (5 bases). The V end lost 4 bases, the J end lost 5 bases, and 22 bases lay between the germline ends. Germline lookup yields CDR1 SGHRS and CDR2 YFSETQ. This CDR3 has 17 amino acids.